This TCR beta chain comes out of a study of blood T cell repertoires in COVID-19. This CDR3 is built from 15 residues. Germline V gives CDR1 LGHNA, CDR2 YSLEER. Trimming cost V 0 bases and J 4 bases; bases outside gene matches: 3. Repertoires were generated with immunoSEQ multiplex PCR, while TCRdb's copy carries only in-frame clones and drops some. Counted here are about 370,000 clones, roughly nine tenths occurring once; the ten biggest clones make up under 4%. The clonotype was recovered from a woman younger than 45 with COVID-19, enrolled during active disease. Sequenced material: peripheral blood. V gene TRBV4-3 combines with J gene TRBJ2-3; 8 positions match TRBD2. CDR3 loop: CASSQDGLAADTQYF. CDR3 DNA sequence: TGCGCCAGCAGCCAAGATGGACTAGCTGCAGATACGCAGTATTTT.